This TCR beta chain comes out of a study of T cells after yellow fever vaccination (dated by TCRdb to between 2018 and 2021). A note on the overall study: The SMART-Seq v4 Ultra Low Input RNA kit was used to prepare libraries from fractions with low cell numbers. To track T-cell clones before and after primary and booster YFV17D yellow fever vaccination, bulk TCR alpha and beta repertoires were sequenced longitudinally. Two healthy male donors, one aged 18 to 30 and one aged 30 to 40 years, were included in the cohort. Blood was drawn at multiple timepoints before and after primary and secondary immunization, with bulk PBMC replicates and cell subsets isolated. Overall results and qualifications from the work: After the booster, most of the clones that had expanded following primary vaccination were detected again (just under 97% of CD4 and around 90% of CD8), which suggests that memory was broadly maintained. Because the study included only a couple of donors, the extent to which the findings can be generalized is limited. A small fraction of clonotypes showed up in both the CD4 and CD8 compartments, probably as a result of convergent recombination. Because abundant contaminating clonotypes from the bulk population could be contained in FACS-sorted repertoires, computational filtering was required. The secondary T-cell response was weaker than the primary response but faster, peaking on day 5 instead of day 15.

TCR cDNA was made using 5'RACE template switching, a step that added a universal primer site and unique molecular identifiers. Priming of cDNA synthesis was performed from both the TCR alpha and TCR beta constant segments. Library amplification involved two PCR steps, and the second step added sample barcodes and sequencing adapters. Sequencing of libraries was done on Illumina HiSeq 2500 (2x100 bp) or NovaSeq (2x150 bp). The authors' analysis ran thus. Demultiplexing of reads and collapsing into UMI consensus sequences were performed with MIGEC, and V(D)J alignment was carried out with MiXCR. Vaccine-responding clonotypes were defined with edgeR using replicate PBMC samples, requiring FDR below 0.01 and a log2 fold change above 5 up to day 15. Bulk clonotypes were assigned CD4 or CD8 identity according to which sequenced CD4 or CD8 repertoire held them at higher abundance. Using fastp trimming at Q25 and MiXCR clonotype assembly, TCRdb reanalyzed the public sequencing data and kept in-frame beta chains. Rows are unified per CDR3 protein, each entry keeping the most common DNA and genes. The authors' filters were not applied to this entry. This sample holds about 510,000 distinct CDR3 sequences; 20% to 25% were observed only once. Together, the top ten hold roughly 16% of the sample.

V loses 5 bases of germline sequence and J loses 7 bases, and the interval between the two ends is 16 bases. The CDR3 numbers 13 residues from cysteine through phenylalanine. Kept here is only the CDR3 DNA, which spans 39 bases and is read in frame from base 1. From a lookup of the germline V gene, CDR1 and CDR2 are SQVTM and ANQGSEA. This clonotype was observed a few times. Its antigen is currently not known. No base quality values were provided; no much bigger clone lies one nucleotide off. This sample's treatment or condition label indicates: live attenuated yellow fever vaccine strain. At every blood-draw timepoint, two biological replicates of bulk PBMCs were collected. PBMCs were isolated from peripheral blood using a standard Ficoll-Paque protocol. TriZol was used to extract RNA from bulk PBMCs, CD4 and CD8 fractions, and dextramer-positive and dextramer-negative fractions.

The origin of this receptor is a man younger than 35 who received the YFV17D yellow fever vaccine. The sequencing used PBMCs, collected roughly 20 days after the first yellow fever vaccination. The V and J genes are TRBV29-1 and TRBJ2-3; the D region possibly corresponds to TRBD2 (6 bases align). The sequence in DNA is TGCAGCGTTATTCTCGGGGGAAGGTATACGCAGTATTTT. Translated, this is CSVILGGRYTQYF.